These T cell receptor beta chains were read from a single sample in a study of T cell responses to AZD1222 COVID-19 vaccine. The repertoire was sequenced with immunoSEQ multiplex PCR; TCRdb's copy has only in-frame clones and lacks some. The sample contains over 70,000 clones, 85% to 90% of which appear only once. The sequencing used peripheral blood, collected 28 days after the second AZD1222 dose. All receptors come from an adult who received the AZD1222 COVID-19 vaccine. CDR3s include the opening cysteine and the closing phenylalanine or tryptophan. A D gene is named only where the DNA matches it firmly.

v_call: TRBV5-1; j_call: TRBJ1-1; d_call: -; cdr3_aa: CASSLNLLTTEAFF
v_call: TRBV29-1; j_call: TRBJ1-2; d_call: TRBD1; cdr3_aa: CSASLQGFYGYTF
v_call: TRBV7-2; j_call: TRBJ2-7; d_call: TRBD1; cdr3_aa: CASSPVRGRTTYEQYF
v_call: TRBV5-1; j_call: TRBJ1-2; d_call: -; cdr3_aa: CASSGEGNYGYTF
v_call: TRBV7-2; j_call: TRBJ1-2; d_call: -; cdr3_aa: CASSLALTRPYGYTF
v_call: TRBV14; j_call: TRBJ2-3; d_call: -; cdr3_aa: CASSRGSRGNADTQYF
v_call: TRBV30; j_call: TRBJ1-1; d_call: -; cdr3_aa: CAWSAGGLNTEAFF
v_call: TRBV12-3/TRBV12-4; j_call: TRBJ2-2; d_call: -; cdr3_aa: CASRITGELFF
v_call: TRBV6-6; j_call: TRBJ2-3; d_call: TRBD1; cdr3_aa: CASSYKQGTDTQYF
v_call: TRBV7-2; j_call: TRBJ1-6; d_call: -; cdr3_aa: CASSLQGRNSPLHF
v_call: TRBV24-1; j_call: TRBJ2-3; d_call: -; cdr3_aa: CATSGEFTSTDTQYF
v_call: TRBV27; j_call: TRBJ1-3; d_call: -; cdr3_aa: CASSSRGGRGNTIYF